A selection of T cell receptor beta chains follows, all from one sample in a study of T-cell memory formation after mild COVID-19. TCRdb re-called the 5' RACE reads with MiXCR, one entry per CDR3 protein. The table includes 250,000 to 300,000 distinct CDR3 sequences, around 16% detected once. Sequenced material: PBMCs or a T cell subset sorted from them (not recorded which). The origin of the receptors is a man aged 18-30 years who had mild COVID-19 (a few samples of this study predate the infection). Cell type and time point are not known. CDR3s include the opening cysteine and the closing phenylalanine or tryptophan. D genes are given only for firm matches. Rows give clone size only sometimes, using once, few, many, or a class for an expanded clone.

clone size | D gene | J gene | V gene | CDR3 protein | CDR3 DNA
few | NA | TRBJ2-7 | TRBV5-1 | CASSLGGLVRSYEQYF | TGCGCCAGCAGCTTGGGAGGTCTGGTCCGGTCCTACGAGCAGTACTTC
few | TRBD1 | TRBJ2-2 | TRBV5-5 | CASSLGGPGQENTGELFF | TGTGCCAGCAGCTTGGGGGGGCCGGGACAGGAGAACACCGGGGAGCTGTTTTTT
NA | NA | TRBJ1-1 | TRBV19 | CASSIAPRVGNTEAFF | TGTGCCAGTAGTATCGCTCCGAGGGTGGGGAACACTGAAGCTTTCTTT
few | NA | TRBJ1-5 | TRBV7-8 | CASSNSPTGADSNQPQHF | TGTGCCAGCAGTAACAGTCCGACAGGAGCCGATAGCAATCAGCCCCAGCATTTT
many | NA | TRBJ2-3 | TRBV4-1 | CASSQEGYPSTDTQYF | TGCGCCAGCAGCCAAGAGGGCTATCCTTCCACAGATACGCAGTATTTT
NA | NA | TRBJ2-1 | TRBV11-3 | CASSLVGQNNEQFF | TGTGCCAGCAGCTTAGTAGGGCAGAACAATGAGCAGTTCTTC
few | TRBD1 | TRBJ1-2 | TRBV7-2 | CASSREFRQGGSGYTF | TGTGCCAGCAGCCGAGAATTTAGACAGGGAGGAAGCGGCTACACCTTC
NA | TRBD1 | TRBJ2-2 | TRBV7-3 | CASSSTGQGAPGELFF | TGTGCCAGCAGCTCCACCGGACAGGGGGCCCCCGGGGAGCTGTTTTTT
few | TRBD2 | TRBJ2-7 | TRBV12-3/TRBV12-4 | CASSLLAGGDEQYF | TGTGCCAGCAGTTTACTAGCGGGGGGTGACGAGCAGTACTTC
few | NA | TRBJ2-2 | TRBV6-2/TRBV6-3 | CASSYGQTTGELFF | TGTGCCAGCAGTTATGGACAGACCACCGGGGAGCTGTTTTTT
few | TRBD1 | TRBJ1-6 | TRBV5-1 | CASSWTGLDSPLHF | TGCGCCAGCAGCTGGACAGGGTTGGATTCACCCCTCCACTTT
NA | TRBD1 | TRBJ1-5 | TRBV5-1 | CASSLAPKGASNQPQHF | TGCGCCAGCAGCTTGGCCCCCAAGGGGGCTAGCAATCAGCCCCAGCATTTT
NA | NA | TRBJ2-3 | TRBV19 | CARSTSGDSSTDTQYF | TGTGCCAGGAGTACCTCGGGGGACAGCAGCACAGATACGCAGTATTTT
few | NA | TRBJ1-5 | TRBV27 | CASSPGGVSGQPQHF | TGTGCCAGCAGTCCCGGAGGGGTCTCGGGGCAGCCCCAGCATTTT
many | TRBD1 | TRBJ1-6 | TRBV7-6 | CASSLTGDSPLHF | TGTGCCAGCAGCTTAACAGGGGATTCACCCCTCCACTTT
many | NA | TRBJ1-2 | TRBV6-5 | CASSYSGTRGYTF | TGTGCCAGCAGTTACTCAGGGACGCGTGGCTACACCTTC
NA | NA | TRBJ1-1 | TRBV7-2 | CASSPRTNTEAFF | TGTGCCAGCAGCCCTCGTACGAACACTGAAGCTTTCTTT
NA | NA | TRBJ1-1 | TRBV19 | CASLGEDSSRAFF | TGTGCCAGTCTCGGGGAAGACAGTTCGCGGGCTTTCTTT
NA | NA | TRBJ2-1 | TRBV27 | CASSHRDFYNEQFF | TGTGCCAGCAGCCACAGGGATTTTTACAATGAGCAGTTCTTC
NA | NA | TRBJ2-3 | TRBV20-1 | CSAPGPGTDTQYF | TGCAGTGCCCCGGGGCCGGGCACGGATACGCAGTATTTT
few | NA | TRBJ2-2 | TRBV29-1 | CSVEQGPNTGELFF | TGCAGCGTTGAACAGGGCCCGAACACCGGGGAGCTGTTTTTT
few | NA | TRBJ1-2 | TRBV5-1 | CASSLEGAGDGYTF | TGCGCCAGCAGCTTGGAAGGTGCAGGGGACGGCTACACCTTC